The rows below give T cell receptor beta chains drawn from one sample of a study of blood T cells in healthy people across ages. In TCRdb, the 5' RACE reads were re-called with MiXCR into one record per CDR3 protein. The sample carries roughly 2 million distinct CDR3 sequences, roughly 49% recorded once. The specimen was blood. The receptor set was obtained from a woman in her 40s in good health. Both conserved end residues are part of each CDR3. Fields, in order: V gene, clone size, D gene, J gene, CDR3 protein, CDR3 DNA. D genes are given only for firm matches. The size field is filled for only some rows; it gives once, few, many or a size class.

>TRBV7-2|NA|TRBD2|TRBJ2-3
CASSPWGLALEEVQYF
TGTGCCAGCAGCCCCTGGGGACTAGCGCTGGAAGAAGTGCAGTATTTT
>TRBV9|once|NA|TRBJ2-1
CASKGGESYNEQFF
TGTGCCAGTAAGGGCGGGGAGTCCTACAATGAGCAGTTCTTC
>TRBV7-3|NA|TRBD1|TRBJ2-5
CASSLLGQGAYETQYF
TGTGCCAGCAGCTTATTAGGACAGGGGGCGTATGAGACCCAGTACTTC
>TRBV12-3/TRBV12-4|NA|NA|TRBJ1-1
CASTAGGGTEAFF
TGTGCCAGCACGGCCGGGGGAGGGACTGAAGCTTTCTTT
>TRBV12-3/TRBV12-4|once|NA|TRBJ1-6
CASSTGGLTNSPLHF
TGTGCCAGCAGTACCGGAGGACTGACGAATTCACCCCTCCACTTT
>TRBV3-1|NA|NA|TRBJ2-4
CASSQVRASGIQYF
TGTGCCAGCAGCCAAGTCAGGGCGTCGGGCATTCAGTACTTC
>TRBV7-2|few|TRBD2|TRBJ2-3
CASSDIAGRTDTQYF
TGTGCCAGCAGCGATATAGCGGGGCGCACAGATACGCAGTATTTT
>TRBV7-2|NA|NA|TRBJ2-1
CASSKKGGGNNEQFF
TGTGCCAGCAGTAAAAAGGGGGGCGGCAACAATGAGCAGTTCTTC
>TRBV6-5|NA|TRBD1|TRBJ1-2
CASGAGGNYPGYTF
TGTGCCAGCGGGGCAGGGGGTAACTATCCTGGCTACACCTTC
>TRBV28|NA|TRBD1|TRBJ1-5
CAGQGLPAGNQPQHF
TGTGCCGGACAGGGGTTACCTGCAGGCAATCAGCCCCAGCATTTT